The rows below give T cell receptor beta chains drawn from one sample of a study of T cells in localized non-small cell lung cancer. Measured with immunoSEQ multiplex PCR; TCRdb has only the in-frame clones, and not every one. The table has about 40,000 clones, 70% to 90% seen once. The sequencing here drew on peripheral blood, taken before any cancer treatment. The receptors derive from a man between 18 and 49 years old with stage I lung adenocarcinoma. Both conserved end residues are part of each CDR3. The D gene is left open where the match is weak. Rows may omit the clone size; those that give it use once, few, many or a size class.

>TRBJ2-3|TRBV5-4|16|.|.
CASSSPGHGGTDTQYF
TGTGCCAGCAGCTCACCGGGACACGGAGGCACAGATACGCAGTATTTT
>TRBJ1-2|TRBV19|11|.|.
CASSTTRGYTF
TGTGCCAGTAGCACGACACGAGGCTACACCTTC
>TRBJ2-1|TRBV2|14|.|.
CASTPKDSFNEQFF
TGTGCCAGCACTCCTAAGGACAGTTTCAATGAGCAGTTCTTC
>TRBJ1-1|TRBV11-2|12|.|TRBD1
CASSLGQGGGFF
TGTGCCAGCAGCTTAGGACAGGGCGGGGGTTTCTTT
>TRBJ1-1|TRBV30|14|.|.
CAWSLGPLNTEAFF
TGTGCCTGGAGTTTAGGACCCTTGAACACTGAAGCTTTCTTT
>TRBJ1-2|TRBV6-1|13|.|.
CASRGGPPAGYTF
TGTGCCAGCAGGGGGGGGCCCCCCGCTGGCTACACCTTC
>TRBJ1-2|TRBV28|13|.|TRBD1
CASSLNTGGGYTF
TGTGCCAGCAGTCTAAATACAGGGGGTGGCTACACCTTC
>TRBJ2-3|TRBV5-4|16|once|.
CASRPGRQVNPDTQYF
TGTGCCAGCAGACCCGGCAGGCAGGTGAACCCAGATACGCAGTATTTT
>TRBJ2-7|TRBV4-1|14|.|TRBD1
CASSQGDRGYEQYF
TGCGCCAGCAGCCAAGGGGACAGGGGTTACGAGCAGTACTTC
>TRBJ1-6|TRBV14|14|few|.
CASSQDLGNSPLHF
TGTGCCAGCAGCCAAGATCTAGGGAATTCACCCCTCCACTTT
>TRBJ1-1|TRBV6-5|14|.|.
CASSSGRIVTEAFF
TGTGCCAGCAGTTCGGGACGGATTGTGACTGAAGCTTTCTTT
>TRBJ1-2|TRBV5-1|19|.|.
CASSFVRGSVLDPSYGYTF
TGCGCCAGCAGCTTTGTGAGGGGGTCGGTGCTGGACCCTAGCTATGGCTACACCTTC
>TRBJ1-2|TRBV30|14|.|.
CAWSVGQGSYGYTF
TGTGCCTGGAGTGTAGGTCAGGGAAGCTATGGCTACACCTTC
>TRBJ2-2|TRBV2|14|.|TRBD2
CASSVTSRGGELFF
TGTGCCAGCAGTGTGACTAGCCGGGGCGGGGAGCTGTTTTTT
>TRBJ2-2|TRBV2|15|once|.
CASTRDASNTGELFF
TGTGCCAGCACCAGGGACGCCTCGAACACCGGGGAGCTGTTTTTT
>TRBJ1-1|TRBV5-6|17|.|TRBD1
CASSLEQGRWWETEAFF
TGTGCCAGCAGCTTGGAACAGGGGCGGTGGTGGGAGACTGAAGCTTTCTTT
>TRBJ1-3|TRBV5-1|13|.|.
CASSLASGNTIYF
TGCGCCAGCAGCTTAGCCAGCGGAAACACCATATATTTT
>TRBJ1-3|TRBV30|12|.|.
CAWSVDGNTIYF
TGTGCCTGGAGTGTAGACGGAAACACCATATATTTT
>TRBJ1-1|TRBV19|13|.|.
CASSRSSSTEAFF
TGTGCCAGTAGTCGGTCTAGTAGCACTGAAGCTTTCTTT
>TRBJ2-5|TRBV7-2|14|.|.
CASTQGGTLETQYF
TGTGCCAGCACCCAAGGGGGAACCTTGGAGACCCAGTACTTC
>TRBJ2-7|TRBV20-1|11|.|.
CSARWSYEQYF
TGCAGTGCTAGATGGTCGTACGAGCAGTACTTC
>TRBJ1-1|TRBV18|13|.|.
CASSQGGETEAFF
TGTGCCAGCTCACAGGGTGGGGAGACTGAAGCTTTCTTT
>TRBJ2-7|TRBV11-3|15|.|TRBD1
CASSLSGGGIYEQYF
TGTGCCAGCAGCTTATCAGGGGGTGGAATCTACGAGCAGTACTTC
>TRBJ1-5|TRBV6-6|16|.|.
CASSLIPVYSNQPQHF
TGTGCCAGCAGCCTCATACCCGTTTATAGCAATCAGCCCCAGCATTTT
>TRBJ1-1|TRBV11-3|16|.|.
CASSHGKGLGESEAFF
TGTGCCAGCAGCCATGGGAAGGGCTTGGGGGAGTCTGAAGCTTTCTTT
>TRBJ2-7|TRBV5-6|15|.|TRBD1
CASSLTGQAPYEQYF
TGTGCCAGCAGCTTGACAGGACAGGCACCCTACGAGCAGTACTTC
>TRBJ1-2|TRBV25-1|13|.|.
CASSNPANYGYTF
TGTGCCAGCAGTAACCCAGCTAACTATGGCTACACCTTC
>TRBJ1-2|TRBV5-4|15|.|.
CASSYEWQRGYGYTF
TGTGCCAGCAGCTATGAGTGGCAAAGAGGCTATGGCTACACCTTC